This T cell receptor beta chain was observed in a study of CD8+ T cells in alopecia areata. cDNA serving as the sequencing template came from extracted, reverse transcribed RNA. Repertoires were generated with immunoSEQ multiplex PCR, while TCRdb's copy carries only in-frame clones and drops some. The repertoire includes over 150,000 clones, less than 80% of them detected once, and approximately 15% sits in the top ten. Specified treatment: oral pan-JAK inhibitor, 5-10 mg twice daily. In alopecia areata patients, both lesional scalp punch biopsies and peripheral blood were collected. The researchers isolated CD4+ and CD8+ T cells from PBMCs by sorting. The CDR3 is 16 residues long. V shed 6 bases and J shed 2 bases, with 18 bases lying between them. Germline loops: CDR1 LNHDA, CDR2 SQIVND (reference sequence). General observations from the study: While patients received tofacitinib, many expanded lesional clones remained present in scalp and blood.

About this clone: Antigen specificity is unknown.

The material sequenced was CD4+ T cells sorted from blood, taken at week 24, from a patient treated with tofacitinib. The rearrangement links TRBV19 to TRBJ2-3; perhaps TRBD1 as D (5 bases). This TCR derives from a human donor with alopecia areata. The CDR3 here is CASSITLGHTTDTQYF. Written as DNA, the CDR3 is TGTGCCAGTAGCATCACCCTCGGACACACCACAGATACGCAGTATTTT.